This entry describes one T cell receptor beta chain. No antigen is known for it. Sequence at one end of the junction differs from germline and may be a read error. A modified ARM-PCR protocol with three rounds of nested PCR amplified TCRbeta. TCRdb re-called the multiplex PCR reads through MiXCR, storing one row per CDR3 protein. The sample records about 76,000 distinct CDR3 sequences, approximately 71% being singletons. This sample is drawn from a study of tumor and adjacent non-tumor tissue in lung cancer. Per the germline V gene, CDR1 is MNHNS and CDR2 is SASEGT. This CDR3 has 18 residues. Study outcomes and limitations: Significantly higher TCR diversity was found in tumor than normal lung. In normal lung, the top 100 clones were significantly more dominant than in tumor.

This sample's RNA came from whole unsorted tissue. Between August and November 2014, newly diagnosed, chemotherapy-naive lung cancer patients underwent thoracic surgery in China. The source material was lung tumor tissue. The receptor was isolated from a woman in her seventies with non-small cell lung cancer. This rearrangement joins TRBV6-1 to TRBJ1-6, with no clear D. The CDR3 nucleotides read TGTGTCAGCAGTGAAACGTGGAGGGAGAGCTCCTATAATTCACCCCTCCAATTT. Amino acid sequence: CVSSETWRESSYNSPLQF.